A selection of T cell receptor beta chains follows, all from one sample in a study of blood T cell repertoires in COVID-19. TCRdb's copy holds only in-frame clones and misses some; the assay was immunoSEQ multiplex PCR. Here the sample spans around 200,000 clones, approximately 84% being singletons. Sequencing input: peripheral blood. These receptors were taken from a woman over 75 with acute or convalescent COVID-19. The CDR3 runs from the conserved cysteine through the conserved F or W. D genes are given only for firm matches. The size field is filled for only some rows; it gives once, few, many or a size class.

TRBJ1-1 TRBV18 few - TGTGCCAGCTCAAAACAGCTGAACACTGAAGCTTTCTTT CASSKQLNTEAFF
TRBJ1-2 TRBV18 few TRBD1 TGTGCCAGCTCACCCGGACAGGGACCACCGAGCGTAGACACCTTC CASSPGQGPPSVDTF
TRBJ2-7 TRBV5-1 - - TGCGCCAGCAGCTTCGACAGTTCCTACGAGCAGTACTTC CASSFDSSYEQYF
TRBJ2-3 TRBV9 - - TGTGCCAGCAGCGTAAGCCCCACAGATACGCAGTATTTT CASSVSPTDTQYF
TRBJ2-7 TRBV29-1 few - TGCAGCGTGGTCCAGGGTGGACCGTACGAGCAGTACTTC CSVVQGGPYEQYF
TRBJ2-3 TRBV9 - - TGTGCCAGCAGCGCGCCCTCCCGTCCGGGTAGCACAGATACGCAGTATTTT CASSAPSRPGSTDTQYF
TRBJ1-1 TRBV5-1 few - TGCGCCAGCAGCCCTAGAGGGGGAAACACTGAAGCTTTCTTT CASSPRGGNTEAFF
TRBJ1-1 TRBV19 - TRBD1 TGTGCCAGTAGAAAGACCGGGACAGGGACCCTTCCCGGCGAAGCTTTCTTT CASRKTGTGTLPGEAFF
TRBJ2-1 TRBV11-2 - TRBD1 TGTGCCAGCAGTCTTGGACAGGGGTTCTACAATGAGCAGTTCTTC CASSLGQGFYNEQFF
TRBJ1-2 TRBV5-5 - TRBD1 TGTGCCAGCAGCTCGGCCTTTACCGGGACAGGGGGCGGCTACACCTTC CASSSAFTGTGGGYTF
TRBJ2-5 TRBV3-1/TRBV3-2 - TRBD2 TGTGCCAGCAGCCTCGACCTAGCGGCCCAAGAGACCCAGTACTTC CASSLDLAAQETQYF
TRBJ2-5 TRBV7-7 - TRBD1 TGTGCTAGCAGCCTGACAGGGTGGGGAGAGACCCAGTACTTC CASSLTGWGETQYF
TRBJ2-1 TRBV18 - - TGTGCCAGCTCACTGCAGGATGAGCAGTTCTTC CASSLQDEQFF
TRBJ2-3 TRBV7-3 - - TGTGCCAGCAGCTTAGCCCAGAGGACAGATACGCAGTATTTT CASSLAQRTDTQYF
TRBJ2-1 TRBV5-4 - TRBD2 TGTGCCAGCAGCATTACTAGCGGCCTAGCCAATGAGCAGTTCTTC CASSITSGLANEQFF
TRBJ1-1 TRBV11-3 - - TGTGCCAGCAGCTTACGTGGAGGGGAGGCTGAAGCTTTCTTT CASSLRGGEAEAFF
TRBJ2-3 TRBV29-1 - - TGCAGCGTTACGGGAGTTCCCCCAGATACGCAGTATTTT CSVTGVPPDTQYF